Here is one TCR beta chain with its context. These data belong to a study of cytomegalovirus exposure and HLA in healthy donors. The overall study: Within an early data release were 85 million or so unique TCRs drawn from HLA-typed donors.

The CDR3 consists of 16 residues. V was pared by 4 bases and J by 4 bases, with 12 bases of the junction left unmatched. The germline gives CDR1 ENHRY, CDR2 SYGVKD. PCR employed 60 Vbeta and 13 Jbeta primers. Assay used: immunoSEQ multiplex PCR; TCRdb lists only in-frame clones, some missing. Among approximately 260,000 clones, around 90% were seen once, and the ten largest hold roughly 1.5%. The chain has TRBV10-3 and TRBJ2-5, with 7 bases that match TRBD2. What was sequenced was PBMCs. This sequence originates from a girl aged 2 to 9 in good health and CMV-seronegative. As DNA, the CDR3 is TGTGCCATCAGTGGGGGGGGAACGCAGGGAGGAGAGACCCAGTACTTC. It yields the protein CAISGGGTQGGETQYF.